Presented here are 27 T cell receptor beta chains from one specimen sequenced in a study of cytomegalovirus exposure and HLA in healthy donors. PCR amplification relied on 60 Vbeta primers (plus 13 Jbeta primers). Assay: immunoSEQ multiplex PCR; the TCRdb copy retains only in-frame clones and omits some. The data contain about 92,000 clones, roughly 80% of them singletons. The sample taken for sequencing was PBMCs. These receptors were collected from a girl aged 2 to 10 in good health and CMV-seropositive.

A few counts support this clone. The genes are TRBV25-1 and TRBJ1-6, with TRBD1 matching 8 bases. Trimming removed 3 bases from V and 7 bases from J; junction bases left unmatched: 2. Germline values: CDR1 MGHDK, CDR2 SYGVNS. The CDR3 runs 14 residues. The CDR3 DNA reads TGTGCCAGCAGTGATCGACAGGGGAATTCACCCCTCCACTTT. Protein: CASSDRQGNSPLHF.

A note on this clone: No DNA is shown, since the ends of the CDR3 on it are uncertain; the CDR3 is the one TCRdb lists. The chain uses TRBV5-4 and TRBJ1-5; the table's D gene call, TRBD1, was not cross checked with the DNA. The CDR3 adds up to 15 amino acids, both ends counted. The germline CDR1 and CDR2 sequences are SGHNT and YYREEE (reference sequence). The CDR3: CARQGAYWCNQPQHF.

The rearrangement uses TRBV19 and TRBJ1-1; D unresolved. This CDR3 comprises 14 residues. Deletions cut 3 bases from V and 4 bases from J, with 12 bases between. Per germline, CDR1 LNHDA and CDR2 SQIVND (reference sequence). The CDR3 bases are TGTGCCAGTAGTATGCGGGCAGGTCCCACTGAAGCTTTCTTT. Protein sequence: CASSMRAGPTEAFF. Full variable domain (outside the CDR3, taken from reference TRBV19 and TRBJ1-1): DGGITQSPKYLFRKEGQNVTLSCEQNLNHDAMYWYRQDPGQGLRLIYYSQIVNDFQKGDIAEGYSVSREKKESFPLTVTSAQKNPTAFYLCASSMRAGPTEAFFGQGTRLTVV.

V and J are TRBV5-1 and TRBJ2-7; the match to TRBD2 covers 11 bases. Unmatched junction bases numbered 14, after V lost 4 bases and J lost 2 bases. Germline values: CDR1 SGHRS, CDR2 YFSETQ. The CDR3 loop spans 18 amino acids. In DNA form, the CDR3 reads TGCGCCAGCAGCCCTGTGGCAGGGGGGGGACTAGCGGCCTACGAGCAGTACTTC. This codes for CASSPVAGGGLAAYEQYF.

The rearrangement joins TRBV7-6 to TRBJ2-2; 10 bases line up with TRBD2. Losses at the gene ends were 5 bases for V and 7 bases for J; bases not matched to a gene: 7. This CDR3 is 15 amino acids long. CDR1 is SGHVS, CDR2 FNYEAQ, per germline. In nucleotides, the CDR3 is TGTGCCAGCAGCCGGAGGCTAGCGGGAGTCGGGGAGCTGTTTTTT. It encodes CASSRRLAGVGELFF.

V is TRBV27 and J is TRBJ1-1; D gene uncertain. Germline CDR1 reads MNHEY; CDR2 reads SMNVEV (reference sequence). There are 14 residues in the CDR3. V lost 3 bases and J lost 1, with 9 bases in between. The CDR3, as DNA: TGTGCCAGCAGTTTGAGACTGGCGAACACTGAAGCTTTCTTT. This codes for CASSLRLANTEAFF.

This rearrangement joins TRBV28 to TRBJ2-1; TRBD1 agrees at 7 bases. Germline V lookup: CDR1 MDHEN, CDR2 SYDVKM. The CDR3 extends over 15 amino acids. Trimming cost V 1 base and J 4 bases; bases outside gene matches: 4. The CDR3 DNA reads as TGTGCCAGCAGTTTATCCGGGACAGCATACAATGAGCAGTTCTTC. Translation: CASSLSGTAYNEQFF.

This chain links TRBV7-2 with TRBJ2-2; 9 bases line up with TRBD1. This CDR3 region has 17 residues. The ends lost 7 bases at V and 4 bases at J; junction bases unmatched: 13. The germline gives CDR1 SGHTA, CDR2 FQGNSA. The CDR3 loop reads CASKKAVGTGPTGELFF. In nucleotides, the CDR3 is TGTGCCAGCAAAAAGGCAGTGGGGACAGGGCCCACCGGGGAGCTGTTTTTT. Variable domain in full (rest from reference TRBV7-2 and TRBJ2-2): GAGVSQSPSNKVTEKGKDVELRCDPISGHTALYWYRQSLGQGLEFLIYFQGNSAPDKSGLPSDRFSAERTGGSVSTLTIQRTQQEDSAVYLCASKKAVGTGPTGELFFGEGSRLTVL.

This chain joins TRBV19 and TRBJ2-2, with TRBD1 matching 7 bases. In germline, CDR1 is LNHDA, CDR2 SQIVND (reference sequence). CDR3 length: 15 amino acids. Trimming removed 4 bases from V and 7 bases from J; junction bases left unmatched: 9. The CDR3 loop is CASSKHGTDNGELFF. The CDR3 nucleotides are TGTGCCAGTAGTAAGCACGGGACAGATAACGGGGAGCTGTTTTTT.

This sequence joins TRBV6-1 and TRBJ2-7, with 7 bases aligning to TRBD1. The CDR3 totals 13 residues. The germline V gene has CDR1 MNHNS and CDR2 SASEGT. The ends lost 8 bases at V and 4 bases at J; junction bases unmatched: 8. The CDR3 is CASHRDSSYEQYF. The CDR3 DNA sequence: TGTGCCAGCCACCGGGACAGCAGTTACGAGCAGTACTTC.

The chain links TRBV30 to TRBJ2-3; TRBD2 aligns across 16 bases. The CDR3 has 21 residues. Germline CDR1 reads GTSNPN; CDR2 reads SVGIG (reference sequence). The V segment lost 1 base and the J segment 3 bases; nucleotides outside the gene matches: 16. The CDR3 bases are TGTGCCTGGAGTGGAGACCCGGGACTAGCGGGAGGGCCAGGTTGGACAGATACGCAGTATTTT. As protein: CAWSGDPGLAGGPGWTDTQYF.

There are a few counts of this clone. This sequence joins TRBV2 and TRBJ2-2; D is undetermined. Trimming removed 4 bases at V and 6 bases at J, with 6 bases between. CDR1 and CDR2 from the germline V gene are SNHLY and FYNNEI. This CDR3 region has 12 residues. CDR3 sequence (DNA): TGTGCCAGCAGTGTTTCTTCCGGGGAGCTGTTTTTT. This codes for CASSVSSGELFF.

This clone was counted once. This rearrangement joins TRBV7-9 to TRBJ2-3; TRBD2 might be the D (6 bases). The CDR3 totals 12 residues. Germline CDR1 reads SEHNR; CDR2 reads FQNEAQ (reference sequence). Trimming shortened V by 11 bases and J by 5 bases, and 14 bases separated the two germline ends. CDR3 DNA sequence: TGTGCCGGGGGTAGGGGAGGAGATACGCAGTATTTT. Protein product: CAGGRGGDTQYF. Together with reference TRBV7-9 and TRBJ2-3, the CDR3 gives the full variable domain: DTGVSQNPRHKITKRGQNVTFRCDPISEHNRLYWYRQTLGQGPEFLTYFQNEAQLEKSRLLSDRFSAERPKGSFSTLEIQRTEQGDSAMYLCAGGRGGDTQYFGPGTRLTVL.

The rearrangement joins TRBV16 to TRBJ2-5; possibly TRBD1 for D (5 bases). The germline CDR1 and CDR2 sequences are KGHSY and FQNENV. The CDR3 has 12 amino acids. V was clipped by 8 bases and J by 3 bases, with 10 bases between them. CDR3 loop: CASLVTEETQYF. CDR3 in DNA: TGTGCCAGCCTCGTGACAGAAGAGACCCAGTACTTC.

The chain recombines TRBV5-1 with TRBJ2-1; TRBD2 aligns across 7 bases. CDR3 size: 16 residues. Germline trimming cut 4 bases from V and 7 bases from J; bases unmatched to any gene: 14. The germline V gene has CDR1 SGHRS and CDR2 YFSETQ. The CDR3 spells CASSLQGAGSRNEQFF. The CDR3 nucleotides are TGCGCCAGCAGCCTCCAGGGAGCGGGGTCTCGGAATGAGCAGTTCTTC.

The V and J genes are TRBV6-1 and TRBJ2-3; 10 nucleotides agree with TRBD1. This CDR3 has 16 amino acids. The trim removed 2 bases at V and 6 bases at J, leaving 8 bases unmatched. Germline values: CDR1 MNHNS, CDR2 SASEGT. Here the CDR3 reads CASSEWGTGAGDTQYF. CDR3 DNA: TGTGCCAGCAGTGAATGGGGGACAGGGGCAGGGGATACGCAGTATTTT.

The chain is built from TRBV5-1 and TRBJ2-3; D is undetermined. This CDR3 has 13 amino acids. Germline CDR1 and CDR2: SGHRS and YFSETQ. V lost 0 bases and J lost 6, with 8 bases in between. CDR3 DNA: TGCGCCAGCAGCTTGGGGCTAGAGGATACGCAGTATTTT. This codes for CASSLGLEDTQYF.

This clone was detected a few times. The chain combines TRBV5-6 with TRBJ2-6, with D tentatively TRBD1 (5 bases). Germline CDR1 SGHDT, CDR2 YYEEEE. V shed 0 bases and J shed 2 bases, with 6 bases lying between them. This CDR3 has 15 residues. The CDR3 is CASSLVGPGANVLTF. The CDR3 DNA is TGTGCCAGCAGCTTGGTGGGGCCTGGGGCCAACGTCCTGACTTTC.

V usage is TRBV4-3 and J usage is TRBJ1-4; 7 bases fit TRBD1. V lost 3 bases, J lost 9 bases, and 1 base stayed unmatched. The CDR3 has 12 residues. CDR1 and CDR2 from the germline V gene are LGHNA and YSLEER. CDR3 coding DNA: TGCGCCAGCAGCCAGGACAGGAAAAAACTGTTTTTT. It codes for CASSQDRKKLFF.

The rearrangement joins TRBV7-2 to TRBJ1-3; D not certain. Germline CDR1 is SGHTA and CDR2 is FQGNSA. The CDR3 extends over 17 amino acids. Deletions cut 1 base from V and 0 bases from J, with 13 bases between. In DNA form, the CDR3 reads TGTGCCAGCAGCTTAGTGGTACCCGTGAGCTCTGGAAACACCATATATTTT. Encoded protein: CASSLVVPVSSGNTIYF.

This chain uses TRBV2 with TRBJ2-5; D gene unclear. This CDR3 comprises 11 residues. Trimming took 8 bases from V and 0 from J, leaving 4 bases between them. Germline-derived CDR1 and CDR2 are SNHLY and FYNNEI. As DNA, the CDR3 is TGTGCCAGCTCATACCAAGAGACCCAGTACTTC. Amino acids: CASSYQETQYF.

The rearrangement uses TRBV5-1 and TRBJ1-1; possible D gene TRBD1, 6 bases. Between the trimmed V and J ends, which lost 4 bases and 3 bases, there was a span of 13 bases. The CDR3 consists of 14 residues. Germline V gives CDR1 SGHRS, CDR2 YFSETQ. The CDR3 region has the DNA TGCGCCAGCAGCCAGGGACAAACTTACACTGAAGCTTTCTTT. This codes for CASSQGQTYTEAFF.

The rearrangement links TRBV4-1 to TRBJ1-1; D ambiguous. Germline V CDR1 and CDR2: MGHRA, YSYEKL. The V gene lost 0 bases and the J gene lost 7 bases, with 15 bases spanning the gap. The CDR3 runs 15 residues. CDR3 sequence reads: CASSQDESLSGEAFF. The CDR3 DNA is TGCGCCAGCAGCCAAGATGAGTCTCTCAGCGGTGAAGCTTTCTTT.

The V gene is TRBV9, the J gene TRBJ2-1; D perhaps matches TRBD2 (6 bases). This CDR3 spans 15 amino acids. The ends were cut back, 7 bases at V and 1 base at J, with 15 bases in the middle. Looked up from germline, CDR1 is SGDLS and CDR2 is YYNGEE. The DNA of the CDR3 is TGTGCCAGCTCCCGGGACGGGAGTTCCTACAATGAGCAGTTCTTC. It codes for CASSRDGSSYNEQFF.

The chain joins TRBV5-1 to TRBJ2-3, with 14 bases that match TRBD2. The CDR3 totals 16 residues. The germline CDR1 and CDR2 sequences are SGHRS and YFSETQ. Germline trimming cut 5 bases from V and 3 bases from J; bases unmatched to any gene: 5. In DNA form, the CDR3 reads TGCGCCAGCAGATCCGGGACTAGCGGGAGTACAGATACGCAGTATTTT. This gives the protein CASRSGTSGSTDTQYF.

V usage is TRBV30 and J usage is TRBJ1-1; D might be TRBD1 (6 bases). Germline CDR1 GTSNPN, CDR2 SVGIG (reference sequence). The length of the CDR3 is 15 residues. Trimming shortened V by 2 bases and J by 1 base, and 14 bases separated the two germline ends. CDR3 loop: CAWSPPGTRNTEAFF. The DNA of the CDR3 is TGTGCCTGGAGTCCTCCCGGGACACGGAACACTGAAGCTTTCTTT.

The chain links TRBV11-3 to TRBJ2-3, with TRBD2 matching 10 bases. The germline CDR1 and CDR2 sequences are SGHNT and YENEEA. This CDR3 has 16 amino acids. V shed 5 bases and J 2 bases; nucleotides not matched to a gene: 7. The CDR3 DNA follows: TGTGCCAGCAGCCCCGGACTAGCGGTAGTCACAGATACGCAGTATTTT. This translates into CASSPGLAVVTDTQYF.